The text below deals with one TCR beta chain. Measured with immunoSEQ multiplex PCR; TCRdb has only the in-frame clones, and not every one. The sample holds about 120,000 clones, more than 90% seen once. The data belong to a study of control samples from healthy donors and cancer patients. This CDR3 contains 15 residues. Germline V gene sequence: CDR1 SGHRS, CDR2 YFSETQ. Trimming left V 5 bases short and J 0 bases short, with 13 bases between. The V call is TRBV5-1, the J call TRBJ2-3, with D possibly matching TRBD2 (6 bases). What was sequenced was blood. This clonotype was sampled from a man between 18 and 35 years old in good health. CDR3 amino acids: CASRRDAASTDTQYF. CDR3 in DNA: TGCGCCAGCAGGCGGGACGCAGCGAGCACAGATACGCAGTATTTT.